The 18 T cell receptor beta chains below all came from one sample that was sequenced in a study of OX40 agonist ivuxolimab in advanced cancers. Generated by immunoSEQ multiplex PCR, the TCRdb table keeps only in-frame clones and is missing some. Of tens of thousands of clones in the sample, roughly 89% were seen once. The material sequenced was CD4+ or CD8+ T cells sorted from blood, taken in a trial of the OX40 agonist ivuxolimab. All receptors come from an adult with an advanced solid tumor such as melanoma, head and neck, liver or kidney cancer.

In this sample, this clone turned up a few times. The chain joins TRBV9 to TRBJ2-2; tentatively, D is TRBD1 (5 bases). Per the germline V gene, CDR1 is SGDLS and CDR2 is YYNGEE. Deletions cut 0 bases from V and 3 bases from J, with 9 bases between. This CDR3 region has 15 residues. The CDR3 coding sequence is TGTGCCAGCAGCGTAGGGGGCCTAGACACCGGGGAGCTGTTTTTT. Amino acids: CASSVGGLDTGELFF.

The V call is TRBV7-9, the J call TRBJ2-3; the match to TRBD2 covers 10 bases. Germline V lookup: CDR1 SEHNR, CDR2 FQNEAQ (reference sequence). V shed 5 bases and J 8 bases; nucleotides not matched to a gene: 10. The CDR3 is made up of 15 amino acids. The CDR3 spells CASSLSGRKQSTQYF. DNA for the CDR3: TGTGCCAGCAGCCTTAGCGGGAGGAAACAGAGTACGCAGTATTTT.

By proportion, this clone is medium-sized. The chain is built from TRBV19 and TRBJ2-7; 7 bases line up with TRBD2. V was pared by 4 bases and J by 7 bases, with 7 bases of the junction left unmatched. Germline assignment: CDR1 LNHDA and CDR2 SQIVND (reference sequence). This CDR3 contains 13 residues. Here the CDR3 reads CASSSRLAGEQYF. CDR3 DNA: TGTGCCAGTAGTAGCAGACTAGCTGGTGAGCAGTACTTC.

This chain connects TRBV4-3 to TRBJ1-5, with 7 bases identical to TRBD1. With 4 bases clipped from V and 4 bases from J, the junction kept 7 bases outside the gene matches. Germline V gene sequence: CDR1 LGHNA, CDR2 YSLEER. This CDR3 is built from 15 residues. The CDR3 loop is CASSPRGGENQPQHF. CDR3 nucleotides: TGCGCCAGCAGCCCTAGAGGGGGCGAAAATCAGCCCCAGCATTTT.

This sequence joins TRBV6-5 and TRBJ1-2; D may be TRBD1 (5 bases). V was cut by 5 bases and J by 2 bases, with 9 bases left in between. The germline V gene encodes CDR1 MNHEY and CDR2 SVGAGI. There are 13 residues in the CDR3. The DNA for the CDR3 is TGTGCCAGCAGTCTCGACAGCAACTATGGCTACACCTTC. As protein: CASSLDSNYGYTF.

CDR3 DNA: TGTGCCATGGGGCGGGTAGGAGGGGGCTCCTACGAGCAGTACTTC. Translation: CAMGRVGGGSYEQYF. This chain joins TRBV10-3 and TRBJ2-7; TRBD1 or TRBD2 may be the D gene (6 bases each). V was shortened by 9 bases and J by 0 bases, with 18 bases between the two germline ends. This CDR3 spans 15 amino acids. CDR1 ENHRY and CDR2 SYGVKD come from the germline V gene.

The chain links TRBV18 to TRBJ1-5; no clear D. Between the trimmed V and J ends, which lost 4 bases and 0 bases, there was a span of 4 bases. The germline gives CDR1 KGHSH, CDR2 LQKENI. The CDR3 extends over 13 amino acids. The CDR3 is CASSQHSNQPQHF. The CDR3 DNA is TGTGCCAGCTCACAACATAGCAATCAGCCCCAGCATTTT.

V and J are TRBV19 and TRBJ1-5, with a possible D match to TRBD1 (5 bases). The length of the CDR3 is 16 residues. V lost 11 bases, J lost 2 bases, and 22 bases lay in between. CDR1 and CDR2 (germline): LNHDA, SQIVND (reference sequence). CDR3 loop: CASRPGGGYGNQPQHF. DNA of the CDR3: TGTGCCTCTCGACCCGGGGGGGGTTATGGCAATCAGCCCCAGCATTTT.

The chain joins TRBV2 to TRBJ2-3; 10 bases line up with TRBD2. CDR1 and CDR2 from the germline V gene are SNHLY and FYNNEI. This CDR3 contains 21 residues. The J segment lost 1 base and the V segment lost 2 bases, leaving 18 bases of the junction unmatched. The CDR3 loop reads CASSEYRRKRGGLPRTDTQYF. The CDR3 bases are TGTGCCAGCAGTGAATACCGACGGAAGCGGGGGGGCCTTCCGCGCACAGATACGCAGTATTTT.

The J gene is TRBJ2-4, the V gene TRBV28; TRBD1 aligns across 8 bases. Germline-derived CDR1 and CDR2 are MDHEN and SYDVKM. After removal of 5 bases from V and 3 bases from J, the junction contained 15 bases not matched to a gene. The CDR3 totals 18 residues. The CDR3 here is CASSRAGGLLLGKNIQYF. CDR3 nucleotides: TGTGCCAGCAGTCGAGCAGGGGGCCTCCTCTTAGGCAAAAACATTCAGTACTTC. Supplemented by reference TRBV28 and TRBJ2-4, the full variable domain reads DVKVTQSSRYLVKRTGEKVFLECVQDMDHENMFWYRQDPGLGLRLIYFSYDVKMKEKGDIPEGYSVSREKKERFSLILESASTNQTSMYLCASSRAGGLLLGKNIQYFGAGTRLSVL.

This chain joins TRBV14 and TRBJ1-2; 7 positions match TRBD1. Per germline, CDR1 SGHDN and CDR2 FVKESK. The ends lost 5 bases at V and 8 bases at J; junction bases unmatched: 8. The CDR3 runs 13 residues. The CDR3 sequence: CASSVDREGGYTF. DNA for the CDR3: TGTGCCAGCAGCGTTGACAGGGAGGGAGGCTACACCTTC.

The V and J genes are TRBV11-2 and TRBJ2-7, with D unclear. The V and J ends lost 1 base and 2 bases respectively, with 9 bases between them. Germline CDR1 is SGHAT and CDR2 is FQNNGV. The CDR3 runs 14 residues. The CDR3 region has the DNA TGTGCCAGCAGCTTAGGAGGAGTCGCCTACGAGCAGTACTTC. Its protein product is CASSLGGVAYEQYF. Supplemented by reference TRBV11-2 and TRBJ2-7, the full variable domain reads EAGVAQSPRYKIIEKRQSVAFWCNPISGHATLYWYQQILGQGPKLLIQFQNNGVVDDSQLPKDRFSAERLKGVDSTLKIQPAKLEDSAVYLCASSLGGVAYEQYFGPGTRLTVT.

The chain links TRBV19 to TRBJ2-6; D gene unclear. V was trimmed by 4 bases and J by 5 bases, leaving 21 bases between them. CDR1 and CDR2 (germline): LNHDA, SQIVND (reference sequence). The CDR3 runs to 18 residues. DNA of the CDR3: TGTGCCAGTAGTAACAAGTTGACAAATCAAAGTCGGGCCAACGTCCTGACTTTC. This translates into CASSNKLTNQSRANVLTF.

This clone has just a few counts. This chain connects TRBV4-2 to TRBJ1-2; TRBD1 agrees at 7 bases. Germline V gene data show CDR1 as LGHNA and CDR2 as YNFKEQ. With V trimmed by 0 bases and J by 5 bases, 3 bases remained unmatched. CDR3 length equals 14 residues. The DNA for the CDR3 is TGTGCCAGCAGCCAAGAGGGACAGCAATATGGCTACACCTTC. Encoded protein: CASSQEGQQYGYTF.

The genes are TRBV10-2 and TRBJ2-3; TRBD2 might be the D (7 bases). Trimming stripped 5 bases from V and 4 bases from J, with 19 bases between. Germline CDR1 reads WSHSY; CDR2 reads SAAADI. This CDR3 contains 16 residues. Here the CDR3 reads CASSFRDGGLSDTQYF. CDR3 sequence (DNA): TGCGCCAGCAGTTTCAGAGACGGGGGGCTCTCAGATACGCAGTATTTT.

V gene TRBV7-9 combines with J gene TRBJ1-3; possibly TRBD1 for D (6 bases). The germline V gene encodes CDR1 SEHNR and CDR2 FQNEAQ (reference sequence). V gave up 1 base and J gave up 0 bases, with 13 bases separating them. The CDR3 contains 17 residues. DNA for the CDR3: TGTGCCAGCAGCTTAGGGTCGTGGGGGCGCTCTGGAAACACCATATATTTT. This gives the protein CASSLGSWGRSGNTIYF.

V gene TRBV28 combines with J gene TRBJ2-5; 8 bases align to TRBD2. This CDR3 spans 16 amino acids. Looked up from germline, CDR1 is MDHEN and CDR2 is SYDVKM. J gave up 5 bases and V 6 bases, and 14 bases lay outside the gene matches. The DNA for the CDR3 is TGTGCCAGCAGCCCTCCGGGGGGGGGTCTCCTGGAGACCCAGTACTTC. It translates to CASSPPGGGLLETQYF. Drawing the rest from reference TRBV28 and TRBJ2-5, the complete variable domain is DVKVTQSSRYLVKRTGEKVFLECVQDMDHENMFWYRQDPGLGLRLIYFSYDVKMKEKGDIPEGYSVSREKKERFSLILESASTNQTSMYLCASSPPGGGLLETQYFGPGTRLLVL.

This clone has just one count. The J gene is TRBJ2-1, the V gene TRBV18; TRBD2 is a possible D gene (6 bases). The germline CDR1 and CDR2 sequences are KGHSH and LQKENI. V lost 3 bases and J lost 0, with 12 bases in between. The CDR3 consists of 16 residues. The CDR3 DNA is TGTGCCAGCTCACCTCCGTTACTAGCCTCCTACAATGAGCAGTTCTTC. It codes for CASSPPLLASYNEQFF.